This paragraph reports one TCR beta chain. The specificity of this receptor is unknown. Per-base qualities were not stored, and no clone one base away is much larger. TCR beta libraries were generated from genomic DNA with the immunoSEQ kit, following the manufacturer's recommendations. Library preparation used a first multiplex PCR with proprietary primers, then a second PCR adding unique barcodes, with bead cleanups after each round. A kit-provided positive control reaction and a negative control reaction were included in every sample batch. The final libraries were assessed on an Agilent 4200 TapeStation D1000 ScreenTape, pooled by volume, and quantified by qPCR. Sequencing was performed on an Illumina NextSeq500 with a MidOutput 150-cycle cartridge, and 156 Read1 and 15 Index1 cycles were run with kit custom primers. The pooled library was loaded at approximately 1 pM with a roughly 20% PhiX control spike-in. Processing in the source paper ran as follows. The vendor-processed data were analyzed in R, and a clonotype was defined as all T cells that share the same CDR3 nucleotide sequence. In the clone abundance analyses, frequencies in each sample were normalized to that sample's 10,000 most abundant clones. Public T cell clones, which averaged fewer than five per sample, were excluded before analysis. An abundance difference of at least 32-fold between compartments was the criterion for calling clonotypes tumor-enriched or baseline blood-enriched. Clonotypes expanded or contracted between blood time points were identified with a beta-binomial differential abundance model. The Baroni-Urbani and Buser coefficient was used to measure tumor-blood repertoire similarity, and groups were compared with two-tailed Wilcoxon tests in R. What TCRdb holds here is the immuneACCESS table cut down to in-frame rearrangements. Part of the clones is not present; checked against another copy, under half of the missing clones reflect an unresolved V gene, and the others are unexplained. V and J calls and clone size are those listed in that table; D and trimming were worked out from the DNA. The table for this sample lists tens of thousands of clones; around 85% of them were counted only once. The ten top clones hold about 22% of the sample.

These data originate in a study of radiation and T cells in renal cell carcinoma (TCRdb year 2020). With respect to the entire study: Samples were obtained from a clinical trial, in which 15 Gy stereotactic body radiation therapy was delivered to primary renal cell carcinomas and nephrectomy was performed 4 weeks later. In the approximately 49 samples combined, several million unique CDR3 nucleotide sequences were found, encoding approximately 2,800,000 unique CDR3 amino acid sequences. In total, around 53 samples, comprising around 25 tumors and 27 peripheral blood samples, were subjected to TCR beta sequencing. What the study reported, not specific to this receptor: Changes in the blood repertoire were not tracked past 4 weeks after treatment. In blood, the top tumor clonotypes increased between baseline and 2 weeks post-radiation and then shrank by 4 weeks, which suggests that tumor-resident clones expanded only transiently. With a single-armed trial design, the study had no way to address how radiation dose or scheduling affects the TCR repertoire. Because pretreatment tumor biopsies were not available, the study could not determine whether clonotypes were already present within the tumor at baseline.

Taken with the paper, the label for time point translates to: blood 2 weeks post-SBRT. The sample's treatment or condition label is to be understood as: 15 Gy SBRT to primary tumor, nephrectomy 4 weeks later. To track tumor-enriched clonotypes, serial peripheral blood was sampled from radiation-treated patients at baseline and at 2 weeks and 4 weeks after SBRT. All patients had renal cell carcinoma with clear cell pathology. The QIAamp DNA Blood Mini Kit (Qiagen) was used to prepare genomic DNA for TCR sequencing. The analyses included just those samples that passed every quality control check. V sheds 1 base and J sheds 8 bases, leaving 9 bases between their ends. From cysteine to phenylalanine, the CDR3 is 13 amino acids long. CDR3 DNA is the only sequence kept; it has 39 bases, read in frame from the first base. The germline V gene (reference sequence) supplies CDR1 LNHDA and CDR2 SQIVND.

The chain employs TRBV19 and TRBJ2-1, with no reliable assignment of the D segment. Sequenced material: blood, taken from a patient whose treatment included radiotherapy and nephrectomy. The sequence was collected from a woman between 50 and 59 years old with renal cell carcinoma. The DNA sequence is given as TGTGCCAGTAGTATAGCGCCTACATATGAGCAGTTCTTC. Its protein is CASSIAPTYEQFF. Supplemented by the reference TRBV19 and TRBJ2-1 proteins around the CDR3, the complete variable domain is DGGITQSPKYLFRKEGQNVTLSCEQNLNHDAMYWYRQDPGQGLRLIYYSQIVNDFQKGDIAEGYSVSREKKESFPLTVTSAQKNPTAFYLCASSIAPTYEQFFGPGTRLTVL.